The following is a T cell receptor (beta chain) sequence with its context. Its antigen is undetermined. Possible read error: a much larger clone is one base away. One entry per CDR3 protein, called by TCRdb with MiXCR from the 5' RACE reads. The table lists some 200,000 distinct CDR3 sequences, about a quarter of them singletons. These data originate in a study of CD8 T cells in ankylosing spondylitis. General study findings and limits: A TCR beta motif made of fewer than 10 highly homologous variants seemed typical of ankylosing spondylitis blood.

V gave up 5 bases and J gave up 6 bases, with 19 bases separating them. The germline CDR1 and CDR2 sequences are MNHEY and SMNVEV (reference sequence). This CDR3 region has 15 residues. V and J are TRBV27 and TRBJ1-1; D possibly corresponds to TRBD1 (6 bases). The sample consisted of blood, either unsorted or a sorted T cell fraction (not recorded which). The TCR was taken from a male donor with ankylosing spondylitis or in good health (not recorded which). The DNA of the CDR3 is TGTGCCAGCAGTAGATACAATTCAGGGGACTCTGAAGCTTTCTTT. This translates into CASSRYNSGDSEAFF.